One and the same sample provided the 7 T cell receptor beta chains below, sequenced in a study of human T cells and chemical hapten exposure. TCRdb re-called the RACE reads with MiXCR, one entry per CDR3 protein. The profile shows about 350,000 distinct CDR3 sequences, around 5.5% of them singletons. As for time point: pre-sensitization, week 0. Treatment indicated: therapeutic diphenylcyclopropenone sensitization with weekly scalp DPC. The sample here was whole blood, taken in connection with sensitization to the hapten diphenylcyclopropenone (DPC). These receptors all come from a woman between 18 and 29 years old with alopecia areata. Some clones in this sample may be carry-over from other donors' samples.

This clonotype showed up many times. This chain joins TRBV6-5 and TRBJ1-6; D gene unclear. Germline values: CDR1 MNHEY, CDR2 SVGAGI. Trimming removed 0 bases from V and 9 bases from J, with 6 bases in between. The CDR3 totals 13 residues. The CDR3: CASSYSSGSPLHF. The CDR3 DNA reads as TGTGCCAGCAGTTACTCTTCGGGTTCACCCCTCCACTTT.

This clonotype was seen more than once but under ten times. The V gene is TRBV4-2, the J gene TRBJ2-1; 9 positions agree with TRBD2. Germline CDR1 LGHNA, CDR2 YNFKEQ. V shed 1 base, J shed 4 bases, and the junction held 5 bases outside the gene matches. CDR3 length equals 16 residues. The CDR3 sequence: CASSQVSGGLYNEQFF. CDR3 nucleotides: TGTGCCAGCAGCCAAGTGAGCGGGGGGCTATACAATGAGCAGTTCTTC.

This clonotype was detected ten times or more. This chain joins TRBV10-2 and TRBJ2-1; the D is unclear. The germline V gene encodes CDR1 WSHSY and CDR2 SAAADI. This CDR3 is built from 14 residues. The V gene lost 3 bases and the J gene lost 2 bases, with 8 bases spanning the gap. For the CDR3, the DNA is TGCGCCAGCAGTGACTGGCCAGCCTACAATGAGCAGTTCTTC. It translates to CASSDWPAYNEQFF.

This clonotype showed up just a few times. J is TRBJ2-3 and V is TRBV7-2; D not resolved. The CDR3 runs to 15 residues. The germline gives CDR1 SGHTA, CDR2 FQGNSA. V was clipped by 1 base and J by 0 bases, with 8 bases between them. This CDR3 is CASSLGKESTDTQYF. In DNA, the CDR3 is TGTGCCAGCAGCTTAGGCAAAGAAAGCACAGATACGCAGTATTTT.

The chain links TRBV12-3 or TRBV12-4 to TRBJ2-3; D not resolved. The CDR3 runs 16 residues. The V gene lost 4 bases and the J gene lost 2 bases, with 16 bases spanning the gap. CDR3 sequence (DNA): TGTGCCAGCAGTTCCCCGGATAATCTGATCACAGATACGCAGTATTTT. This gives the protein CASSSPDNLITDTQYF.

This clonotype has ten or more counts. The gene calls are TRBV6-5 and TRBJ2-7; 8 nucleotides align to TRBD2. Germline V gives CDR1 MNHEY, CDR2 SVGAGI. This CDR3 is built from 15 residues. Losses at the gene ends were 2 bases for V and 0 bases for J; bases not matched to a gene: 3. CDR3 loop: CASSYRGGHSYEQYF. CDR3 DNA: TGTGCCAGCAGTTACCGCGGGGGGCACTCCTACGAGCAGTACTTC.

This clonotype was observed at least ten times. The V call is TRBV11-3, the J call TRBJ2-1; 7 bases fit TRBD2. This CDR3 spans 14 amino acids. CDR1 and CDR2 from the germline V gene are SGHNT and YENEEA. V shed 5 bases and J 7 bases; nucleotides not matched to a gene: 8. The CDR3 region has the DNA TGTGCCAGCAGCCCCCTGGGAGGGGAGAATGAGCAGTTCTTC. As protein: CASSPLGGENEQFF.